A single sample gave rise to the 2 T cell receptor beta chains below, sequenced in a study of early T cells in non-severe SARS-CoV-2 infection. TCRdb redid the calling of the 5' RACE reads with MiXCR, one entry per CDR3 protein. The sample lists about 32,000 distinct CDR3 sequences; about 8.2% were seen once. The sequenced sample consisted of whole blood. These receptors originate from an adult who was a healthcare worker with PCR-confirmed SARS-CoV-2 infection or an uninfected control (not recorded which).

This clonotype was seen at least ten times. The V call is TRBV7-9, the J call TRBJ1-4; the match to TRBD1 covers 7 bases. V lost 4 bases, J lost 5 bases, and 4 bases stayed unmatched. The CDR3 runs to 14 residues. Germline CDR1 and CDR2: SEHNR and FQNEAQ (reference sequence). The CDR3 sequence is CASSSGTENEKLFF. The CDR3 bases are TGTGCCAGCAGCTCCGGGACAGAAAATGAAAAACTGTTTTTT.

This clonotype was detected ten times or more. V usage is TRBV7-9 and J usage is TRBJ1-5, with D maybe TRBD1 (5 bases). Germline assignment: CDR1 SEHNR and CDR2 FQNEAQ (reference sequence). This CDR3 is built from 12 residues. Trimming cost V 2 bases and J 6 bases, with 5 bases left between them. As DNA, the CDR3 is TGTGCCAGCAGCTTAAGGGGTCAGCCCCAGCATTTT. Amino acids: CASSLRGQPQHF.